This T cell receptor (beta chain) was sequenced for a study of T cell responses to AZD1222 COVID-19 vaccine (dated by TCRdb to about 2021). In terms of the full investigation: Because spike-specific TCR depth and breadth did not differ between the two schedules, AZD1222 recipients who got a second dose at roughly 4 weeks were pooled with those who got a second dose at roughly 12 weeks. A total of just over 230 trial participants underwent TCR sequencing, of whom roughly 210 received two doses of AZD1222 and about 25 received two doses of the MenACWY control vaccine. Trial participants were enrolled by age into 18-55, 56-69 and 70-plus year subgroups, with around 150, 28 and 57 TCR-sequenced participants respectively.

Concerning this clone: Its antigen remains unidentified. Per-nucleotide qualities are absent, and no much larger clonotype sits a single base away.

The time point label for this specimen denotes: baseline before first vaccination. Vaccinee samples were obtained from the UK trials COV001 and COV002, which included a single-blind randomized controlled phase 2/3 trial of AZD1222 (ChAdOx1 nCoV-19) in healthy adults. For TCRbeta chain sequencing, PBMC samples from trial participants were taken at day 0 and at day 28 after the second dose. The CDR3 regions of human TCRbeta chains were analyzed by immunosequencing. As for the original processing: Repertoire TCRs were checked for matches against a reference library of SARS-CoV-2-specific TCRs that had been generated using the MIRA antigen-specificity platform. Breadth meant the fraction of unique TCRs that were SARS-CoV-2-associated, whereas depth meant the fraction of total T cells that were SARS-CoV-2-associated. Each spike-specific TCR was assigned to its reactive spike region and to a CD4 or CD8 class using the MIRA data. Log10-transformed breadth and depth values were compared by one-way ANOVA with Sidak's multiple comparisons tests. TCRdb's version of the immuneACCESS table is confined to in-frame rearrangements and falls short of the full clone set. An unresolved V gene accounts for under half of the shortfall where checked; the remainder is of unknown origin. V, J and clone size derive from that table, while D and trimming were established from the DNA sequence. This sample gives more than 140,000 clones in total; more than 70% of them show up just once. The top ten constitute more than 2.5% of the sample.

Results and caveats for the whole study, not just this receptor: Participants were mostly white British, with more females than males. The authors suggested clonal diversity may have been underestimated. After two AZD1222 doses, both the breadth and the depth of spike-specific TCRs were significantly higher than at day 0 and than in MenACWY recipients. Because no day 14 peak-response samples were available, repertoires were characterized only after the peak T cell response. The 56-69-year group was small, and its depth increase did not reach significance, likely because of low power. Conclusions about previously exposed vaccinees are limited, since just 6 or 7 AZD1222 recipients were seropositive for SARS-CoV-2 at baseline. Reportedly, close to half of the unique spike-specific TCRs recognized epitopes lying outside the regions that are mutated in the B.1.351 and B.1.1.7 variants. CD4 TCRs associated with the vaccine covered the entire spike protein, and the dominant responses were in regions 160-218 and 743-854.

Sequences were derived from peripheral blood, sampled on day 0 of AZD1222 vaccination. This receptor was obtained from an adult in good health.

CDR3 sequence: CASSEPSGVQETQYF. The DNA sequence is as follows: TGTGCCAGCAGTGAGCCTAGCGGAGTCCAAGAGACCCAGTACTTC. The receptor chain draws on TRBV6-1 and TRBJ2-5, and TRBD2 matches 7 of the central bases. According to the germline V gene, CDR1 reads MNHNS and CDR2 reads SASEGT. Including the terminal cysteine and phenylalanine, the CDR3 comprises 15 residues. The entry retains the CDR3 DNA only, 45 bases that are in frame from base 1. V and J are trimmed by 3 bases and 1 base, and the gene matches miss 5 bases of the junction.